This T cell receptor beta chain was found in a study of blood T cell repertoires in COVID-19. Study information: Whether acute or convalescent, the COVID-19 samples came from the United States, Italy and Spain. In each case, the material was cDNA or gDNA derived from T cells, B-cell-depleted T cells, or PBMCs.

Living in about two dozen US areas, the participants were between about 18 and 100 years of age. Clinical history reported by participants formed the basis on which cohorts were assigned. The V and J ends lost 6 bases and 4 bases, in that order; junction bases with no gene match: 9. Germline lookup yields CDR1 MNHEY and CDR2 SVGEGT. This CDR3 is built from 14 residues. The assay was immunoSEQ multiplex PCR, and TCRdb's table has in-frame clones only and misses some. The table records under 200,000 clones, roughly 82% of them present only once. The genes are TRBV6-2 or TRBV6-3 and TRBJ2-7; 7 positions match TRBD1. This sequence was found in a woman in her sixties with acute COVID-19. Sequencing used PBMCs or T cells enriched from blood (not recorded which). The CDR3 region has the DNA TGTGCCAGCAGCCGGGACAGCGGCCATTACGAGCAGTACGTC. It specifies CASSRDSGHYEQYV.